In its sample, the clone carrying this TCR beta chain was seen a few times. Individuals drawn from 24 US areas were about 18 to 100 years old. Two consecutive negative NP/OP PCR tests, clearance, or resolved symptoms defined Cohort 3 recovery. How the authors handled the data: From reference gene primer amplification, estimates of nucleated cell counts were derived. Repertoires were generated with immunoSEQ multiplex PCR, while TCRdb's copy carries only in-frame clones and drops some. Clonal size and the V and J genes are those of that table, whereas D and trimming came from the DNA. The sample carries roughly 300,000 clones, approximately 90% recorded once. The data were obtained in a study of blood T cell repertoires in COVID-19. The CDR3 is made up of 17 amino acids. Trimming cost V 5 bases and J 4 bases, with 23 bases left between them. From germline, CDR1 is SGHDT and CDR2 YYEEEE.

Sequenced input: PBMCs or T cells enriched from blood (not recorded which). This receptor was obtained from a woman under 30 who had recovered from COVID-19. The chain employs TRBV5-6 and TRBJ2-3, with D maybe TRBD2 (6 bases). CDR3 in amino acids: CASRQWRGPGDADTQYF. The CDR3 DNA is TGTGCCAGCAGGCAATGGAGGGGCCCCGGGGACGCAGATACGCAGTATTTT. Looking up the rest from reference TRBV5-6 and TRBJ2-3 gives the full variable domain: DAGVTQSPTHLIKTRGQQVTLRCSPKSGHDTVSWYQQALGQGPQFIFQYYEEEERQRGNFPDRFSGHQFPNYSSELNVNALLLGDSALYLCASRQWRGPGDADTQYFGPGTRLTVL.